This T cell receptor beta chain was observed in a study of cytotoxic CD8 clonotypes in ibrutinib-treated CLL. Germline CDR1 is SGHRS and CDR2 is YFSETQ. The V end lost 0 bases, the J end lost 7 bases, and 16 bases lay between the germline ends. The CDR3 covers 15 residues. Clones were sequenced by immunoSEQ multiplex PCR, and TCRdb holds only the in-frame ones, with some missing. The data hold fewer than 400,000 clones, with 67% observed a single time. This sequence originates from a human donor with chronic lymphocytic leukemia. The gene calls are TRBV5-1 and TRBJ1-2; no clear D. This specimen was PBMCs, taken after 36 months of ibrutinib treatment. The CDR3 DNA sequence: TGCGCCAGCAGCTTGGAGGCAGGCACCCCGGGTGGCTACACCTTC. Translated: CASSLEAGTPGGYTF.